The 10 T cell receptor beta chains below all came from one sample that was sequenced in a study of T-cell memory formation after mild COVID-19. A single record per CDR3 protein comes from TCRdb applying MiXCR to the 5' RACE reads. This table holds around 100,000 distinct CDR3 sequences, around 10% found once. Sequencing used PBMCs or a T cell subset sorted from them (not recorded which). The receptors were gathered from a man aged 18-30 years who had mild COVID-19 (a few samples of this study predate the infection). Cell type and time point are not known.

This clonotype came up a few times. The gene calls are TRBV12-3 or TRBV12-4 and TRBJ1-1; D gene unclear. V gave up 1 base and J gave up 2 bases, with 8 bases separating them. The length of the CDR3 is 14 residues. DNA for the CDR3: TGTGCCAGCAGTTTAGAGGGTCTCAACACTGAAGCTTTCTTT. It is translated as CASSLEGLNTEAFF.

This clonotype showed up many times. The rearrangement links TRBV27 to TRBJ2-1; TRBD2 agrees at 11 bases. Germline CDR1 MNHEY, CDR2 SMNVEV (reference sequence). The CDR3 extends over 18 amino acids. Trimming at V came to 7 bases and at J to 5 bases, leaving 16 bases not matched to a gene. Written as DNA, the CDR3 is TGTGCCAGCAAACTTACTAGCGGGGGCGCCGGGAAACACAATGAGCAGTTCTTC. Its translation: CASKLTSGGAGKHNEQFF.

This clonotype was seen a few times. The J gene is TRBJ1-2, the V gene TRBV12-3 or TRBV12-4; D not certain. V lost 1 base and J lost 5, with 11 bases in between. This CDR3 has 14 residues. The CDR3: CASSLGQPRYGYTF. Here the CDR3 DNA reads TGTGCCAGCAGTTTAGGTCAGCCGAGATATGGCTACACCTTC.

This CDR3 reads CASSAHTSTGGLSDTQYF. As DNA, the CDR3 is TGTGCCAGCAGCGCCCACACTTCGACGGGAGGGCTGTCGGATACGCAGTATTTT. This chain uses TRBV9 with TRBJ2-3; 8 bases fit TRBD2. The J segment lost 6 bases and the V segment lost 3 bases, leaving 18 bases of the junction unmatched. This CDR3 region has 18 residues. Germline-derived CDR1 and CDR2 are SGDLS and YYNGEE.

The V call is TRBV29-1, the J call TRBJ1-2; D may be TRBD1 (6 bases). Per germline, CDR1 SQVTM and CDR2 ANQGSEA. V was pared by 4 bases and J by 2 bases, with 8 bases between. The length of the CDR3 is 12 residues. The CDR3 spells CSVATGNYGYTF. CDR3 DNA sequence: TGCAGCGTTGCGACAGGAAACTATGGCTACACCTTC.

V is TRBV20-1 and J is TRBJ2-3; 10 bases line up with TRBD2. CDR1 DFQATT and CDR2 SNEGSKA come from the germline V gene (reference sequence). V trimming: 5 bases; J trimming: 0 bases; junction bases outside the gene matches: 8. CDR3 length equals 16 residues. CDR3 amino acids: CSASGLAEDSTDTQYF. CDR3 DNA: TGCAGTGCTTCCGGACTAGCGGAAGACAGCACAGATACGCAGTATTTT.

The genes are TRBV19 and TRBJ2-5; 11 bases match TRBD2. This CDR3 is 15 amino acids long. Losses at the gene ends were 5 bases for V and 5 bases for J; bases not matched to a gene: 7. The germline V gene encodes CDR1 LNHDA and CDR2 SQIVND (reference sequence). The CDR3 DNA follows: TGTGCCAGTAGTCCGGTAGCGGGGGGGCCGGAGACCCAGTACTTC. Residues: CASSPVAGGPETQYF.

This clonotype was seen a few times. The J gene is TRBJ2-1, the V gene TRBV6-5; TRBD2 is a possible D gene (7 bases). The length of the CDR3 is 15 residues. The ends were cut back, 1 base at V and 7 bases at J, with 14 bases in the middle. Germline V CDR1 and CDR2: MNHEY, SVGAGI. The CDR3 protein is CASSYYPGGRNEQFF. In DNA form, the CDR3 reads TGTGCCAGCAGTTACTACCCGGGGGGCAGGAATGAGCAGTTCTTC.

This clonotype appeared a few times. The chain couples TRBV24-1 to TRBJ1-2; no clear D. The CDR3 sequence is 14 residues long. Germline lookup yields CDR1 KGHDR and CDR2 SFDVKD. The V and J ends lost 11 bases and 2 bases respectively, with 17 bases between them. For the CDR3, the DNA is TGTGCCATCGGCTCATCGTCCGAAAACTATGGCTACACCTTC. Protein sequence: CAIGSSSENYGYTF.

J is TRBJ2-7 and V is TRBV27; 8 nucleotides line up with TRBD1. This CDR3 contains 14 residues. V gave up 5 bases and J gave up 3 bases; unmatched junction bases: 6. Germline CDR1 and CDR2: MNHEY and SMNVEV (reference sequence). The CDR3 reads CASSPRGQDYEQYV. CDR3 bases: TGTGCCAGCAGTCCCCGGGGACAGGACTACGAGCAGTACGTC.